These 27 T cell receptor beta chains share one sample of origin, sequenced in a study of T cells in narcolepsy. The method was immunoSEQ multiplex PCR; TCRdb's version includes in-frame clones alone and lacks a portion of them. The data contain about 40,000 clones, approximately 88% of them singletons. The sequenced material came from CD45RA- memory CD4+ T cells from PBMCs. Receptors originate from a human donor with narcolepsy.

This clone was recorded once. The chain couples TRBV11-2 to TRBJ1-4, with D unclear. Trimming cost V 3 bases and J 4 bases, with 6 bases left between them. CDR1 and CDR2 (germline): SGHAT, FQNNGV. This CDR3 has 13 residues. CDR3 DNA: TGTGCCAGCAGCTTCCCGAATAATGAAAAACTGTTTTTT. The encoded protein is CASSFPNNEKLFF.

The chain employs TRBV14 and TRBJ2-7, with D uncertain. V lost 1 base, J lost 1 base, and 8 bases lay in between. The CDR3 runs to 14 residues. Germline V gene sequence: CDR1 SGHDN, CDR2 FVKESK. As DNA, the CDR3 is TGTGCCAGCAGCCAAGTGGACGGTTCCTACGAGCAGTACTTC. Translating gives CASSQVDGSYEQYF.

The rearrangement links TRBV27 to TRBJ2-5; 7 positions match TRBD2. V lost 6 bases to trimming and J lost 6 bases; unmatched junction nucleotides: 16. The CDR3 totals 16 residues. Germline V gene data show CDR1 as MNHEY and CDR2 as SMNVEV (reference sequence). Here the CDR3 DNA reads TGTGCCAGCAGCCCCTCCCTTCGACTAGCTCAACAGACCCAGTACTTC. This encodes CASSPSLRLAQQTQYF.

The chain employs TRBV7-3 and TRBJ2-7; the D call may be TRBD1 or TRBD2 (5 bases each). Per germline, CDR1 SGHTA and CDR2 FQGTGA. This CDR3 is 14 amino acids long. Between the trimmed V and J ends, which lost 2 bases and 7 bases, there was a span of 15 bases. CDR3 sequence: CASSLARDLGEQYF. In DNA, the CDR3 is TGTGCCAGCAGCTTAGCCAGGGACCTTGGTGAGCAGTACTTC.

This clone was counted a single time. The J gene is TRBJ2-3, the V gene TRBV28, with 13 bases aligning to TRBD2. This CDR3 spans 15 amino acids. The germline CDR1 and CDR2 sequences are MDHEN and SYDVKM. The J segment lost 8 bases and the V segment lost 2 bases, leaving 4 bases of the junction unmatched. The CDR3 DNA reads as TGTGCCAGCAGTTTAAGCACTAGCGGGGGGGGTACGCAGTATTTT. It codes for CASSLSTSGGGTQYF.

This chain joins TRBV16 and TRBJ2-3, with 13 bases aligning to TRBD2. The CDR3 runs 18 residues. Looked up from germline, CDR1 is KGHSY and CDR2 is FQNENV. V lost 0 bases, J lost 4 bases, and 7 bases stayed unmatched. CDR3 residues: CASSQSTSGRMAPDTQYF. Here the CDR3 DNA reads TGTGCCAGCAGCCAATCGACTAGCGGGAGGATGGCCCCAGATACGCAGTATTTT.

CDR3 sequence: CASSPAGGYGYTF. The CDR3 bases are TGTGCCAGCAGCCCAGCGGGAGGCTATGGCTACACCTTC. This chain joins TRBV6-1 and TRBJ1-2; D gene ambiguous. The ends were cut back, 6 bases at V and 4 bases at J, with 12 bases in the middle. This CDR3 has 13 amino acids. Germline CDR1 and CDR2: MNHNS and SASEGT.

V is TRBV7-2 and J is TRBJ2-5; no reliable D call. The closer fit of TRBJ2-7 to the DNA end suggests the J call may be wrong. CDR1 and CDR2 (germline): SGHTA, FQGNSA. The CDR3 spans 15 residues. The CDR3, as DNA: TGTGCCAGCAGCTTAGTGGGTAACGCCGACTACGAGCAGTACTTC. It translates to CASSLVGNADYEQYF.

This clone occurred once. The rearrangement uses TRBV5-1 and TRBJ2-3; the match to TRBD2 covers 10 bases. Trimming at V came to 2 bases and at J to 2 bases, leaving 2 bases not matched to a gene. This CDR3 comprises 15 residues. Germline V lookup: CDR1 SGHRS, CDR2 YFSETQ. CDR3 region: CASSFSGGPTDTQYF. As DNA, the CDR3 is TGCGCCAGCAGCTTTAGCGGGGGGCCCACAGATACGCAGTATTTT.

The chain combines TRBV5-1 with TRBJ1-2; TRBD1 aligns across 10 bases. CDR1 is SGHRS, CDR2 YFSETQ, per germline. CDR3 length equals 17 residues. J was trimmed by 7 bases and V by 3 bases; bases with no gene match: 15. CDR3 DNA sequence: TGCGCCAGCAGCTCGAGGGGACAGGGGACGATAGAAAGTGGCTACACCTTC. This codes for CASSSRGQGTIESGYTF.

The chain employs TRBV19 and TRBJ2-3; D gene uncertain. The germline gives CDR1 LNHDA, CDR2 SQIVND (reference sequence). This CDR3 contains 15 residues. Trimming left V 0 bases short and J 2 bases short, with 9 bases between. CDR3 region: CASSIDPGTTDTQYF. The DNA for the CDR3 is TGTGCCAGTAGTATAGATCCAGGAACCACAGATACGCAGTATTTT.

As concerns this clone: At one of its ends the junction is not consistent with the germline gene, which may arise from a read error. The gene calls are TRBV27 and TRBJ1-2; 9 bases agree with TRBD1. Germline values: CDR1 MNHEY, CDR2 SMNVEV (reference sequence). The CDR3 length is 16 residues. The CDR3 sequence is CASSYLTGGAKYGYTF. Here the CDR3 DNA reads TGTGCCAGCAGTTATTTAACAGGGGGCGCTAAGTATGGCTACACCTTC.

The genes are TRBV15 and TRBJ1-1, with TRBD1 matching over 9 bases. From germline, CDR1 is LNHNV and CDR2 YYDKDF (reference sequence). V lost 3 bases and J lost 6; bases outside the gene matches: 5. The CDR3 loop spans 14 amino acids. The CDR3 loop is CATSSWGQGSEAFF. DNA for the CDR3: TGTGCCACCAGCAGCTGGGGACAGGGCTCTGAAGCTTTCTTT. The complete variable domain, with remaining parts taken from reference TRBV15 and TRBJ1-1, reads DAMVIQNPRYQVTQFGKPVTLSCSQTLNHNVMYWYQQKSSQAPKLLFHYYDKDFNNEADTPDNFQSRRPNTSFCFLDIRSPGLGDTAMYLCATSSWGQGSEAFFGQGTRLTVV.

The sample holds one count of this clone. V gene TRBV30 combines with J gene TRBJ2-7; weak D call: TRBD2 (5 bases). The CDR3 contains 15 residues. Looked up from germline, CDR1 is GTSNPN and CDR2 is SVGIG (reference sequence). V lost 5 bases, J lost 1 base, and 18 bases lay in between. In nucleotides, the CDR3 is TGTGCCTGGGGACTGAAGACTCCTCCATCCTACGAGCAGTACTTC. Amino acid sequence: CAWGLKTPPSYEQYF.

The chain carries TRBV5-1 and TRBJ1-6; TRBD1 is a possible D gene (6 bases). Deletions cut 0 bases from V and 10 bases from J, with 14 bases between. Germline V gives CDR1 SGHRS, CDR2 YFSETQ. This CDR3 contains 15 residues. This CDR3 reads CASSLGQGYRSPLHF. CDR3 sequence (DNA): TGCGCCAGCAGCTTGGGCCAGGGGTATAGATCACCCCTCCACTTT.

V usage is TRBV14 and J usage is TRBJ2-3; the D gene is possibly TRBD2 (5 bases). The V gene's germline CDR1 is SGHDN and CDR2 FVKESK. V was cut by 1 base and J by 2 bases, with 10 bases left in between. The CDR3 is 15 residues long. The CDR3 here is CASSQGRLSTDTQYF. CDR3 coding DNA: TGTGCCAGCAGCCAAGGGAGGCTTTCCACAGATACGCAGTATTTT.

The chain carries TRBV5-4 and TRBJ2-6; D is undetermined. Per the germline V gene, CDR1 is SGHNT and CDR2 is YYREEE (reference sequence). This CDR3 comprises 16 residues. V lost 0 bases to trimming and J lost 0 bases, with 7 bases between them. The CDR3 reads CASSLGSSSGANVLTF. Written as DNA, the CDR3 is TGTGCCAGCAGCTTGGGAAGCAGCTCTGGGGCCAACGTCCTGACTTTC.

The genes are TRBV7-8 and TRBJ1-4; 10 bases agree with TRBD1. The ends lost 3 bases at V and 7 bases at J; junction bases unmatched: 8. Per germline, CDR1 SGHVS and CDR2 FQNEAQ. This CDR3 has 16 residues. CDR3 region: CASSFPGTGVGEKLFF. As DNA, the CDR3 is TGTGCCAGCAGCTTCCCCGGGACAGGGGTTGGTGAAAAACTGTTTTTT.

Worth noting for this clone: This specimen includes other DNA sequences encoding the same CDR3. CDR3 loop: CASSLVSNEQFF. CDR3 in DNA: TGTGCCAGCAGCTTGGTGTCCAATGAGCAGTTCTTC. The gene calls are TRBV5-6 and TRBJ2-1; no reliable D call. Trimming stripped 0 bases from V and 6 bases from J, with 4 bases between. The CDR3 contains 12 residues. CDR1 and CDR2 (germline): SGHDT, YYEEEE.

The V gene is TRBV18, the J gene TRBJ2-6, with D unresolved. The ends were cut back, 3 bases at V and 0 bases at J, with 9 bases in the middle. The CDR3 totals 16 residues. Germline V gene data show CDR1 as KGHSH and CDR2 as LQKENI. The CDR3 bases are TGTGCCAGCTCACCCAGGTCCCGCTCTGGGGCCAACGTCCTGACTTTC. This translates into CASSPRSRSGANVLTF. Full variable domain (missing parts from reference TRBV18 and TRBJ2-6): NAGVMQNPRHLVRRRGQEARLRCSPMKGHSHVYWYRQLPEEGLKFMVYLQKENIIDESGMPKERFSAEFPKEGPSILRIQQVVRGDSAAYFCASSPRSRSGANVLTFGAGSRLTVL.

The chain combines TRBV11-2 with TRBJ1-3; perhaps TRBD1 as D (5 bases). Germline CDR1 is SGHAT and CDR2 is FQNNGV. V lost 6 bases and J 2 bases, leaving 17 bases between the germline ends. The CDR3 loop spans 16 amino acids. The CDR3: CASRNSRVPPGNTIYF. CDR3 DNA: TGTGCCAGCAGGAATTCCAGGGTTCCCCCTGGAAACACCATATATTTT.

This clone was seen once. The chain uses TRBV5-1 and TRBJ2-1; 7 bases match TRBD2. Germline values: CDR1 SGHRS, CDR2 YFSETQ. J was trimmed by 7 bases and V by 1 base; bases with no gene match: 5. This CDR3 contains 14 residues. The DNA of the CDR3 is TGCGCCAGCAGCTTGTCGCGGGGGACTAATGAGCAGTTCTTC. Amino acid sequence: CASSLSRGTNEQFF.

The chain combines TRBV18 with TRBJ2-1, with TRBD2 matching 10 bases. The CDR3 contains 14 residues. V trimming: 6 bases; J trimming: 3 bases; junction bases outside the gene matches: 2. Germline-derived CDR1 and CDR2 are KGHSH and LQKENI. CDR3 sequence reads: CASSPSGGYNEQFF. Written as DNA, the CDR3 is TGTGCCAGCTCCCCTAGCGGGGGCTACAATGAGCAGTTCTTC.

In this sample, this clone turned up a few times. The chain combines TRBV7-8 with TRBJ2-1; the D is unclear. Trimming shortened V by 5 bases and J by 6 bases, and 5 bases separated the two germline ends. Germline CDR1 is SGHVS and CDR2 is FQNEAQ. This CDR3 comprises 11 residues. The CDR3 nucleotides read TGTGCCAGCAGCGACTTCAATGAGCAGTTCTTC. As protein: CASSDFNEQFF.

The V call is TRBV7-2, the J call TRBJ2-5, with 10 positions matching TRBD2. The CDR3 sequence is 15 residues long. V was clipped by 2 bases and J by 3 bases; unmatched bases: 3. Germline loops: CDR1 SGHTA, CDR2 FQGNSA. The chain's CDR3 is CASSLFGLAEETQYF. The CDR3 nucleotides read TGTGCCAGCAGCTTATTTGGACTAGCGGAAGAGACCCAGTACTTC.

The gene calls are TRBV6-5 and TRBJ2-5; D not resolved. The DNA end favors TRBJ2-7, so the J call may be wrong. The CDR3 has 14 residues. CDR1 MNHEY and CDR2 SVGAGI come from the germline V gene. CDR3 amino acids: CASSRQGGSYEQYF. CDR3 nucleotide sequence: TGTGCCAGCAGCCGTCAAGGCGGCTCCTACGAGCAGTACTTC.

Here the CDR3 DNA reads TGTGCCAGCAGTTACAAGGACTACGAGCAGTACTTC. Residues: CASSYKDYEQYF. The V call is TRBV6-6, the J call TRBJ2-5; D is unresolved. The J call could be wrong; TRBJ2-7 is a better fit for the DNA end. This CDR3 is 12 amino acids long. CDR1 is MNHNY and CDR2 is SVGAGI in the germline V gene (reference sequence).